This TCR beta chain was retrieved from a study of cytomegalovirus exposure and HLA in healthy donors. Germline values: CDR1 GTSNPN, CDR2 SVGIG (reference sequence). The length of the CDR3 is 13 residues. With 3 bases removed from V and 4 bases from J, the gap between germline ends came to 12 bases. Method: immunoSEQ multiplex PCR; TCRdb's copy keeps in-frame clones and lacks some. The sample consists of roughly 270,000 clones, 88% of them appearing once. The source is a young woman in good health and CMV-seronegative. The sequenced sample consisted of PBMCs. The chain is built from TRBV30 and TRBJ1-2, with D possibly matching TRBD1 (6 bases). Here the CDR3 DNA reads TGTGCCTGGAGACTACAGGGAGCCTATGGCTACACCTTC. The encoded protein is CAWRLQGAYGYTF.